This TCR beta chain was obtained from a study of tumor-infiltrating lymphocytes in primary liver carcinoma. Without any cell sorting, roughly 20-32 mg of bulk tissue yielded co-extracted RNA and DNA. The CDR3 contains 14 residues. Germline assignment: CDR1 GTSNPN and CDR2 SVGIG (reference sequence). Reverse transcription of roughly 470 ng total RNA with a constant-region primer produced TCR beta cDNA. Libraries for TCR beta were built through three nested multiplex PCR rounds, which together made up a slightly modified ARM-PCR procedure. Amplification in the first two PCR rounds was performed using TRBV1-TRBV30 forward primers and a C-beta reverse primer for 10 cycles each. TCRdb re-derived calls from the multiplex PCR reads in MiXCR, one entry per CDR3 protein. This table has more than 45,000 distinct CDR3 sequences, about 78% appearing once. A word on this clonotype: One end of the junction is discordant with germline, which a read error may explain.

The sequence was obtained from a man in his forties or fifties with primary liver carcinoma and hepatitis B virus infection. What was sequenced was liver tumor tissue from sampling region 5. Regarding subset: tumor region T5, tumor centre. This chain connects TRBV30 to TRBJ1-5; weak D call: TRBD1 (6 bases). DNA of the CDR3: TGTGCCTGGAAAGGTAGGGGGGTGGCCCAGCCCCAGCAATTT. Translation gives CAWKGRGVAQPQQF.